This is a list of T cell receptor beta chains from one sample in a study of cytomegalovirus exposure and HLA in healthy donors. The protocol was immunoSEQ multiplex PCR, while the TCRdb copy is restricted to in-frame clones and leaves out a portion. This sample yields roughly 130,000 clones, of which around 83% are seen a single time; roughly 1.2% belongs to the top ten. Material for sequencing was PBMCs. These receptors were collected from a girl aged 2 to 10 in good health and CMV-seronegative. Each CDR3 is given with its conserved first and last residue. The D gene is left open where the match is weak. Part of the rows lack a size; the others show once, few, many or a class for expanded clones.

size	V	J	D	CDR3	DNA
NA	TRBV19	TRBJ2-1	NA	CASSMGRGGYNEQFF	TGTGCCAGTAGTATGGGGCGGGGAGGCTACAATGAGCAGTTCTTC
NA	TRBV29-1	TRBJ2-2	NA	CSVGRGGANTGELFF	TGCAGCGTCGGGAGAGGGGGGGCGAACACCGGGGAGCTGTTTTTT
NA	TRBV11-3	TRBJ2-1	NA	CASSIGVWNEQFF	TGTGCCAGCAGCATCGGGGTCTGGAATGAGCAGTTCTTC
few	TRBV5-6	TRBJ2-1	NA	CASSLSHYSGLYNEQFF	TGTGCCAGCAGCTTGTCGCACTACAGTGGACTTTACAATGAGCAGTTCTTC
NA	TRBV7-9	TRBJ2-7	TRBD2	CASSLVAGGSYEQYF	TGTGCCAGCAGCTTAGTGGCGGGAGGCTCCTACGAGCAGTACTTC
NA	TRBV9	TRBJ1-1	NA	CASSGDTGGDAEAFF	TGTGCCAGCAGCGGAGATACGGGGGGCGACGCTGAAGCTTTCTTT
few	TRBV4-3	TRBJ1-1	NA	CASSQDPRTVNTEAFF	TGCGCCAGCAGCCAAGACCCCCGGACTGTGAACACTGAAGCTTTCTTT
NA	TRBV27	TRBJ2-7	TRBD2	CASSLSDPRTSGGNYEQYF	TGTGCCAGCAGTTTATCGGACCCGAGGACTAGCGGGGGAAACTACGAGCAGTACTTC
once	TRBV19	TRBJ1-5	TRBD1	CASSPYRGPSNQPQHF	TGTGCCAGTAGTCCCTACAGGGGGCCTAGCAATCAGCCCCAGCATTTT
few	TRBV20-1	TRBJ2-5	NA	CSARVEETQYF	TGCAGTGCTAGGGTGGAGGAGACCCAGTACTTC
once	TRBV28	TRBJ1-3	TRBD1	CASSFYKGQGSGNTIYF	TGTGCCAGCAGTTTCTATAAAGGACAGGGCTCTGGAAACACCATATATTTT
NA	TRBV5-1	TRBJ2-7	NA	CASTRVLGGSSYEQYF	TGCGCCAGCACCCGGGTATTGGGGGGAAGCTCCTACGAGCAGTACTTC
NA	TRBV15	TRBJ2-7	NA	CATSRDFSGSYEQYF	TGTGCCACCAGCAGAGATTTCAGCGGCTCCTACGAGCAGTACTTC
NA	TRBV18	TRBJ2-6	NA	CASSPTPLADHNSGANVLTF	TGTGCCAGCTCACCAACGCCGTTGGCAGATCATAACTCTGGGGCCAACGTCCTGACTTTC
once	TRBV7-9	TRBJ2-1	TRBD1	CASSLFLGGQGVDEQFF	TGTGCCAGCAGCTTATTTTTGGGGGGACAGGGGGTCGATGAGCAGTTCTTC